The table lists the clone carrying this T cell receptor (beta chain) with a few counts. The sample contains more than one DNA sequence encoding this CDR3. The data belong to a study of beta chain features in type 1 diabetes. V shed 0 bases and J shed 5 bases, with 4 bases lying between them. Germline CDR1 and CDR2: SGHTA and FQGNSA. This CDR3 is 12 amino acids long. Every sorted population was more than 95% pure. Sequenced material consisted of expressed TCRB transcripts (all of the isolated RNA was reverse transcribed). Measured with immunoSEQ multiplex PCR; TCRdb has only the in-frame clones, and not every one. The table records under 300,000 clones, about 8% of them present only once.

This chain links TRBV7-2 with TRBJ2-5; D is uncertain. The sample taken for sequencing was central memory CD4+ T cells from blood. This clonotype was sampled from a woman younger than 30 in good health. CDR3 in amino acids: CASSLARETQYF. The DNA of the CDR3 is TGTGCCAGCAGCTTAGCCAGGGAGACCCAGTACTTC.